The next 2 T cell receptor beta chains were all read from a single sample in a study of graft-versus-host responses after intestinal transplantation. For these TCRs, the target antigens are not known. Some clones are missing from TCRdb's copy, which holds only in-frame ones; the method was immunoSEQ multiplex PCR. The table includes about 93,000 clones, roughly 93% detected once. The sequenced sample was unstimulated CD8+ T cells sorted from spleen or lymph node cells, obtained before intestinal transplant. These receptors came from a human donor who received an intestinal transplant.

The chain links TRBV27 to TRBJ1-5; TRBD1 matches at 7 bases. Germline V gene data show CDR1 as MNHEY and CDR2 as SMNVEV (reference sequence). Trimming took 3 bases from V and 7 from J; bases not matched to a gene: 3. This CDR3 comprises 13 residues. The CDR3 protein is CASSFQGGQPQHF. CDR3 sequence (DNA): TGTGCCAGCAGTTTTCAGGGGGGACAGCCCCAGCATTTT.

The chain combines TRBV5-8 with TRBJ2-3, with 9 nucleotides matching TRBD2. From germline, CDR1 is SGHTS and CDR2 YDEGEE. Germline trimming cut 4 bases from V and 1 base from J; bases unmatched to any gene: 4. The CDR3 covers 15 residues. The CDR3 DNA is TGTGCCAGCAGCAAAAAGCGGGGGGGCACAGATACGCAGTATTTT. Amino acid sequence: CASSKKRGGTDTQYF.